Shown below are 18 T cell receptor beta chains from a single sample sequenced in a study of T cells in Graves' hyperthyroidism and ophthalmopathy. TCR beta CDR3 sequences were amplified from RNA transcripts. An initial round of RT-PCR targeting the TCR CDR3 relied on the HTBI primer set. MiXCR was run by TCRdb on the multiplex PCR reads, yielding one entry per CDR3 protein. Of about 590,000 distinct CDR3 sequences in the sample, approximately 15% were seen once. Sequences were obtained from blood. These receptors originate from a woman under 30 with Graves' ophthalmopathy.

This clonotype was recorded at least ten times. The rearrangement links TRBV25-1 to TRBJ2-7; 8 bases are shared with TRBD1. From germline, CDR1 is MGHDK and CDR2 SYGVNS. The CDR3 spans 14 residues. Trimming cost V 3 bases and J 5 bases; bases outside gene matches: 6. In nucleotides, the CDR3 is TGTGCCAGCAGTGACGCCAGGGGGCAGGACGAGCAGTACTTC. Its protein product is CASSDARGQDEQYF.

To note about this clonotype: A much bigger clone sits one base away, suggesting this may be a read error. This sequence joins TRBV18 and TRBJ1-1; tentative D call: TRBD1 (5 bases). This CDR3 is built from 15 residues. The V end lost 1 base, the J end lost 7 bases, and 16 bases lay between the germline ends. Germline values: CDR1 KGHSH, CDR2 LQKENI. CDR3 in DNA: TGTGCCAGCTCACCACGGCGGGGGGTTGAAGATGAAGCTTTCTTT. It translates to CASSPRRGVEDEAFF.

This clonotype has ten or more counts. The chain combines TRBV7-3 with TRBJ2-3; TRBD2 matches 13 bases. With V trimmed by 6 bases and J by 6 bases, 6 bases remained unmatched. This CDR3 comprises 15 residues. Germline V gene lookup returns CDR1 SGHTA and CDR2 FQGTGA. The CDR3 coding sequence is TGTGCCAGCAGTCGGGGACTAGCGGGACCGGATACGCAGTATTTT. It yields the protein CASSRGLAGPDTQYF. The full variable domain, its missing parts supplied by reference TRBV7-3 and TRBJ2-3, is GAGVSQTPSNKVTEKGKYVELRCDPISGHTALYWYRQSLGQGPEFLIYFQGTGAADDSGLPNDRFFAVRPEGSVSTLKIQRTERGDSAVYLCASSRGLAGPDTQYFGPGTRLTVL.

This clonotype showed up just a few times. The chain joins TRBV20-1 to TRBJ1-5, with unresolved D. The ends were cut back, 1 base at V and 5 bases at J, with 18 bases in the middle. The CDR3 covers 16 residues. Germline loops: CDR1 DFQATT, CDR2 SNEGSKA (reference sequence). CDR3 amino acids: CSARVHPQGTDQPQHF. CDR3 DNA sequence: TGCAGTGCTAGAGTTCATCCCCAAGGAACTGATCAGCCCCAGCATTTT.

This clonotype has just a few counts. CDR3 nucleotides: TGTGCCAGCAGCCCACCGGGACTAGCGGGAGGCGAGCAGTTCTTC. Its protein product is CASSPPGLAGGEQFF. The rearrangement uses TRBV5-4 and TRBJ2-1; 15 nucleotides agree with TRBD2. V trimming: 4 bases; J trimming: 10 bases; junction bases outside the gene matches: 6. The CDR3 contains 15 residues. The germline V gene encodes CDR1 SGHNT and CDR2 YYREEE (reference sequence).

In this sample, this clonotype turned up many times. This sequence joins TRBV4-1 and TRBJ1-5; D may be TRBD1 (5 bases). Germline V gene data show CDR1 as MGHRA and CDR2 as YSYEKL. V gave up 0 bases and J gave up 2 bases, with 11 bases separating them. The CDR3 loop spans 16 amino acids. This CDR3 reads CASSQDDGRGNQPQHF. CDR3 DNA: TGCGCCAGCAGCCAAGATGATGGCAGGGGCAATCAGCCCCAGCATTTT.

The genes are TRBV7-2 and TRBJ2-7; TRBD1 is a possible D gene (6 bases). The germline V gene has CDR1 SGHTA and CDR2 FQGNSA. The CDR3 covers 14 residues. The ends were cut back, 5 bases at V and 1 base at J, with 12 bases in the middle. The CDR3: CASSTRQESYEQYF. CDR3 nucleotide sequence: TGTGCCAGCAGCACGAGACAGGAATCCTACGAGCAGTACTTC.

As for this clonotype: It may be a read error: a sequence one base away is much more abundant. The chain has TRBV29-1 and TRBJ1-1; the match to TRBD1 covers 9 bases. Germline V lookup: CDR1 SQVTM, CDR2 ANQGSEA. The J segment lost 1 base and the V segment lost 6 bases, leaving 12 bases of the junction unmatched. The CDR3 spans 16 residues. The CDR3 sequence is CSVYLLKTGGNTEAFF. The CDR3, as DNA: TGCAGCGTCTATTTGCTGAAGACAGGGGGGAACACTGAAGCTTTCTTT.

This clonotype was observed many times. This may come from a read error, since a much larger clone is one base off. V and J are TRBV7-8 and TRBJ1-1; no clear D gene. CDR1 and CDR2 (germline): SGHVS, FQNEAQ. V lost 5 bases and J 1 base, leaving 2 bases between the germline ends. The CDR3 sequence is 11 residues long. In DNA form, the CDR3 reads TGTGCCAGCAGCAAGAACACTGAAGCTTTCTTT. Encoded protein: CASSKNTEAFF. Complete variable domain (other parts from reference TRBV7-8 and TRBJ1-1): GAGVSQSPRYKVAKRGQDVALRCDPISGHVSLFWYQQALGQGPEFLTYFQNEAQLDKSGLPSDRFFAERPEGSVSTLKIQRTQQEDSAVYLCASSKNTEAFFGQGTRLTVV.

This clonotype was detected ten times or more. The rearrangement uses TRBV27 and TRBJ2-7; weak D call: TRBD2 (6 bases). CDR3 size: 14 residues. Looked up from germline, CDR1 is MNHEY and CDR2 is SMNVEV (reference sequence). With 5 bases removed from V and 4 bases from J, the gap between germline ends came to 15 bases. CDR3 DNA sequence: TGTGCCAGCAGTGACGTTGGAGGGAGATACGAGCAGTACTTC. This translates into CASSDVGGRYEQYF.

The J gene is TRBJ2-1, the V gene TRBV27; 9 bases line up with TRBD2. After removal of 9 bases from V and 0 bases from J, the junction contained 3 bases not matched to a gene. CDR1 MNHEY and CDR2 SMNVEV come from the germline V gene (reference sequence). The CDR3 has 14 amino acids. CDR3 DNA sequence: TGTGCCAGTCGGCGGGAGGGCTCCTACAATGAGCAGTTCTTC. Its translation: CASRREGSYNEQFF.

This clonotype was detected only a few times. The chain couples TRBV24-1 to TRBJ2-2, with TRBD1 identical over 9 bases. The CDR3 totals 16 residues. Germline CDR1 reads KGHDR; CDR2 reads SFDVKD. After removal of 6 bases from V and 3 bases from J, the junction contained 7 bases not matched to a gene. Written as DNA, the CDR3 is TGTGCCACCAGTCCCCTGACAGGGGGGGACACCGGGGAGCTGTTTTTT. Protein sequence: CATSPLTGGDTGELFF.

This clonotype was detected many times. This sequence joins TRBV5-8 and TRBJ1-1; no firm D call. This CDR3 spans 14 amino acids. CDR1 SGHTS and CDR2 YDEGEE come from the germline V gene. The V end lost 2 bases, the J end lost 4 bases, and 12 bases lay between the germline ends. The DNA of the CDR3 is TGTGCCAGCAGCTTTGGGCATCTGGCCACTGAAGCTTTCTTT. Protein product: CASSFGHLATEAFF.

V gene TRBV6-1 combines with J gene TRBJ1-2, with 8 bases that match TRBD1. Germline values: CDR1 MNHNS, CDR2 SASEGT. The ends lost 5 bases at V and 7 bases at J; junction bases unmatched: 9. This CDR3 is built from 14 residues. CDR3 sequence: CASSTKDRAAGYTF. Written as DNA, the CDR3 is TGTGCCAGCAGTACTAAGGACAGGGCGGCTGGCTACACCTTC.

A few counts support this clonotype. The chain employs TRBV20-1 and TRBJ2-1; 10 bases agree with TRBD2. V lost 2 bases, J lost 4 bases, and 11 bases stayed unmatched. This CDR3 has 17 residues. Germline assignment: CDR1 DFQATT and CDR2 SNEGSKA (reference sequence). CDR3 amino acids: CSARRGWTSGVYNEQFF. The CDR3 nucleotides are TGCAGTGCTAGACGGGGATGGACTAGCGGAGTATACAATGAGCAGTTCTTC.

This clonotype was seen many times. This chain joins TRBV11-3 and TRBJ2-2; 9 bases are shared with TRBD1. V was pared by 5 bases and J by 7 bases, with 11 bases of the junction left unmatched. From germline, CDR1 is SGHNT and CDR2 YENEEA. This CDR3 has 16 residues. CDR3 protein: CASSPHGQGWNGELFF. DNA for the CDR3: TGTGCCAGCAGCCCCCACGGACAGGGGTGGAACGGGGAGCTGTTTTTT.

The genes are TRBV20-1 and TRBJ2-7; 11 bases line up with TRBD2. Trimming took 0 bases from V and 4 from J; bases not matched to a gene: 14. Germline values: CDR1 DFQATT, CDR2 SNEGSKA (reference sequence). The CDR3 runs to 18 residues. DNA of the CDR3: TGCAGTGCTAGAGATCTAGCGGGAGGACCCGGGACCGGGTACGAGCAGTACTTC. It yields the protein CSARDLAGGPGTGYEQYF.

This clonotype showed up just a few times. The V call is TRBV15, the J call TRBJ2-7; no clear D. CDR1 is LNHNV, CDR2 YYDKDF, per germline (reference sequence). V lost 0 bases to trimming and J lost 2 bases, with 11 bases between them. This CDR3 comprises 15 residues. The CDR3 coding sequence is TGTGCCACCAGCAGAGATTCGGTCACAACCTACGAGCAGTACTTC. It codes for CATSRDSVTTYEQYF.